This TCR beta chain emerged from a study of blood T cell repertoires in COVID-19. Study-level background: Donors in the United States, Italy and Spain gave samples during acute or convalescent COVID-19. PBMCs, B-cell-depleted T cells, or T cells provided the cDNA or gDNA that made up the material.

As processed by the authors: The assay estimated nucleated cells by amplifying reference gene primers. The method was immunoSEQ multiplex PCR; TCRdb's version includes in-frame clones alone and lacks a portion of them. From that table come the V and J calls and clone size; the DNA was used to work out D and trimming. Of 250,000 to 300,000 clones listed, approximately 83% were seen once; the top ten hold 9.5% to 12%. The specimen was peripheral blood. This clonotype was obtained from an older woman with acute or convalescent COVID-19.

The CDR3 DNA sequence: TGTGCCAGCAGCCGGGGGACACCCGGGGTGACCCAGTACTTC. Protein sequence: CASSRGTPGVTQYF. V is TRBV3-1 (or the pseudogene TRBV3-2) and J is TRBJ2-5, with D possibly matching TRBD1 (6 bases). V shed 4 bases and J shed 7 bases, with 16 bases lying between them. Germline V gene sequence: CDR1 LGHDT, CDR2 YNNKEL (reference sequence). The CDR3 has 14 residues.